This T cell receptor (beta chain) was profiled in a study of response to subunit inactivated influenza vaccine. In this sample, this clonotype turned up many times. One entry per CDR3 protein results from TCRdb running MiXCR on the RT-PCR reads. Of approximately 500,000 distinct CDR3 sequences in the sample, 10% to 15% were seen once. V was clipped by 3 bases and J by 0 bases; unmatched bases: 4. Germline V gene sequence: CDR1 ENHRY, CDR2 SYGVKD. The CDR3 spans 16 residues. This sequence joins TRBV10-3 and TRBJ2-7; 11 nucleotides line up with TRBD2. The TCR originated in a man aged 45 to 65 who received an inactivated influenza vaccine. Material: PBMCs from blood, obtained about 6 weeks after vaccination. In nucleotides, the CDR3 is TGTGCCATCAGTGATTTAGCGGGAGGGAGCTCCTACGAGCAGTACTTC. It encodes CAISDLAGGSSYEQYF.